Following are 20 T cell receptor beta chains from one sample sequenced in a study of graft-versus-host responses after intestinal transplantation. Assay: immunoSEQ multiplex PCR; the TCRdb copy retains only in-frame clones and omits some. The sample has 80,000 to 95,000 clones; roughly 90% are singletons. Antigens for these TCRs are unknown. This specimen was unstimulated CD4+ T cells sorted from spleen or lymph node cells, taken before transplant. The receptors come from a human donor who was the organ donor for an intestinal transplant.

The genes are TRBV6-6 and TRBJ2-4, with a tentative D call TRBD2 (6 bases). Germline CDR1 MNHNY, CDR2 SVGAGI (reference sequence). Between the trimmed V and J ends, which lost 7 bases and 14 bases, there was a span of 18 bases. This CDR3 has 12 residues. The CDR3 loop is CASTPGGALKYF. As DNA, the CDR3 is TGTGCCAGCACCCCCGGAGGGGCCCTGAAGTACTTC.

The table lists this clone with a count of one. V gene TRBV6-5 combines with J gene TRBJ2-1, with D uncertain. The CDR3 extends over 14 amino acids. Germline V gene sequence: CDR1 MNHEY, CDR2 SVGAGI. The V and J ends lost 3 bases and 6 bases respectively, with 12 bases between them. The CDR3 nucleotides read TGTGCCAGCAGTTATCAATCTAGGAGCAATGAGCAGTTCTTC. Protein: CASSYQSRSNEQFF.

This clone is a singleton in its sample. The V gene is TRBV5-5, the J gene TRBJ2-5; the D is unclear. The V end was cut by 1 base, the J end by 4 bases, with 14 bases between. The CDR3 is 15 amino acids. Germline V gene data show CDR1 as SGHKS and CDR2 as YYEKEE (reference sequence). CDR3 protein: CASSLSVLVLETQYF. For the CDR3, the DNA is TGTGCCAGCAGCTTGAGTGTGCTAGTCTTAGAGACCCAGTACTTC.

The sample holds one count of this clone. The genes are TRBV12-5 and TRBJ2-7; maybe TRBD1 (6 bases). The V end was cut by 6 bases, the J end by 2 bases, with 14 bases between. Germline V gives CDR1 LGHNT, CDR2 FRNRAP. CDR3 length: 14 amino acids. CDR3 protein: CASGAGTLAYEQYF. CDR3 coding DNA: TGTGCTAGTGGGGCCGGGACATTGGCCTACGAGCAGTACTTC.

This clone was counted once. CDR3 protein: CASARPGGGNQPQHF. CDR3 DNA: TGTGCTAGTGCCCGCCCCGGGGGGGGCAATCAGCCCCAGCATTTT. This chain connects TRBV12-5 to TRBJ1-5; D may be TRBD1 (5 bases). Between the trimmed V and J ends, which lost 7 bases and 2 bases, there was a span of 15 bases. The CDR3 is 15 residues long. Germline lookup yields CDR1 LGHNT and CDR2 FRNRAP.

The rearrangement joins TRBV7-8 to TRBJ2-1; 9 bases line up with TRBD1. V lost 1 base, J lost 8 bases, and 9 bases stayed unmatched. Germline values: CDR1 SGHVS, CDR2 FQNEAQ. The CDR3 has 16 residues. Here the CDR3 reads CASSLDDRGGSDEQFF. CDR3 sequence (DNA): TGTGCCAGCAGCTTAGACGACAGGGGGGGTTCCGATGAGCAGTTCTTC.

The V gene is TRBV9, the J gene TRBJ1-2; D possibly corresponds to TRBD1 (6 bases). V lost 3 bases and J 5 bases, leaving 14 bases between the germline ends. CDR1 SGDLS and CDR2 YYNGEE come from the germline V gene. The CDR3 has 14 residues. The CDR3 sequence is CASSADRWGYGYTF. CDR3 in DNA: TGTGCCAGCAGCGCCGACAGGTGGGGGTATGGCTACACCTTC.

The chain employs TRBV11-2 and TRBJ1-6, with D maybe TRBD1 (5 bases). The V gene lost 5 bases and the J gene lost 7 bases, with 15 bases spanning the gap. Germline-derived CDR1 and CDR2 are SGHAT and FQNNGV. This CDR3 comprises 15 residues. CDR3 nucleotide sequence: TGTGCCAGCAGCCTCAGGGTCCCCGGGAATTCACCCCTCCACTTT. Protein sequence: CASSLRVPGNSPLHF.

The genes are TRBV11-2 and TRBJ2-1, with D tentatively TRBD1 (6 bases). V dropped 5 bases and J dropped 7 bases, with 18 bases sitting between them. CDR3 size: 15 residues. Germline assignment: CDR1 SGHAT and CDR2 FQNNGV. The CDR3 spells CASSRLQGLYNEQFF. CDR3 in DNA: TGTGCCAGCAGCCGCCTCCAGGGGCTGTATAATGAGCAGTTCTTC.

As DNA, the CDR3 is TGTGCCAGCAGCTTATCTACAGGGAGTGGCTACACCTTC. Amino acid sequence: CASSLSTGSGYTF. V usage is TRBV7-6 and J usage is TRBJ1-2, with a weak D call TRBD1 (6 bases). Per germline, CDR1 SGHVS and CDR2 FNYEAQ. The length of the CDR3 is 13 residues. Trimming took off 2 bases at V and 7 bases at J, with 11 bases between the two ends.

The chain couples TRBV15 to TRBJ1-6, with D uncertain. V lost 0 bases, J lost 8 bases, and 5 bases lay in between. The CDR3 consists of 13 residues. In germline, CDR1 is LNHNV, CDR2 YYDKDF (reference sequence). For the CDR3, the DNA is TGTGCCACCAGCAGAGAAACGGATTCACCCCTCCACTTT. Amino acids: CATSRETDSPLHF. Combining the CDR3 with reference TRBV15 and TRBJ1-6 gives the whole variable domain DAMVIQNPRYQVTQFGKPVTLSCSQTLNHNVMYWYQQKSSQAPKLLFHYYDKDFNNEADTPDNFQSRRPNTSFCFLDIRSPGLGDTAMYLCATSRETDSPLHFGNGTRLTVT.

The CDR3 nucleotides read TGCGCCAGCAGTCGATTAGACAGGGGATATGAAAAACTGTTTTTT. It translates to CASSRLDRGYEKLFF. The chain joins TRBV23-1 to TRBJ1-4, with 8 bases that match TRBD1. TRBV23-1 is an ORF; its function is uncertain. Trimming cost V 4 bases and J 6 bases; bases outside gene matches: 7. CDR3 length equals 15 residues.

The V call is TRBV30, the J call TRBJ1-4; TRBD1 aligns across 7 bases. This CDR3 spans 15 amino acids. In germline, CDR1 is GTSNPN, CDR2 SVGIG (reference sequence). The ends lost 1 base at V and 3 bases at J; junction bases unmatched: 5. The CDR3 reads CAWSADRVSNEKLFF. In nucleotides, the CDR3 is TGTGCCTGGAGTGCCGACAGGGTTTCTAATGAAAAACTGTTTTTT.

This clone was counted once. The CDR3 reads CASSLGLAGDGKNIQYF. CDR3 nucleotides: TGCGCCAGCAGCTTAGGACTAGCGGGAGACGGCAAAAACATTCAGTACTTC. The V call is TRBV5-1, the J call TRBJ2-4, with 13 bases that match TRBD2. The V gene's germline CDR1 is SGHRS and CDR2 YFSETQ. J gave up 3 bases and V 2 bases, and 5 bases lay outside the gene matches. The CDR3 loop spans 17 amino acids.

The chain couples TRBV27 to TRBJ2-2; 14 positions agree with TRBD2. From germline, CDR1 is MNHEY and CDR2 SMNVEV (reference sequence). V lost 9 bases and J lost 6; bases outside the gene matches: 12. This CDR3 is built from 17 residues. The CDR3 DNA is TGTGCCAGTCCCGATCAGACTAGCGGGAGGGATGCCGGGGAGCTGTTTTTT. As protein: CASPDQTSGRDAGELFF.

This chain uses TRBV6-5 with TRBJ2-5; 8 nucleotides match TRBD1. This CDR3 region has 15 residues. V gave up 7 bases and J gave up 5 bases; unmatched junction bases: 12. The germline CDR1 and CDR2 sequences are MNHEY and SVGAGI. CDR3 in amino acids: CASNRDRQSPETQYF. CDR3 nucleotides: TGTGCCAGCAACCGGGACAGGCAATCACCGGAGACCCAGTACTTC.

The sample holds one count of this clone. The genes are TRBV7-3 and TRBJ2-1; D uncertain. With 2 bases removed from V and 2 bases from J, the gap between germline ends came to 10 bases. This CDR3 spans 15 amino acids. CDR1 is SGHTA, CDR2 FQGTGA, per germline. DNA for the CDR3: TGTGCCAGCAGCTTAGCCAGCGCGACCTACAATGAGCAGTTCTTC. Its protein product is CASSLASATYNEQFF.

The chain is built from TRBV5-8 and TRBJ2-7; D possibly corresponds to TRBD1 (5 bases). Trimming shortened V by 4 bases and J by 6 bases, and 11 bases separated the two germline ends. Germline V gene data show CDR1 as SGHTS and CDR2 as YDEGEE. This CDR3 has 12 residues. The CDR3 region is CASSTTGFEQYF. Written as DNA, the CDR3 is TGTGCCAGCAGCACTACAGGTTTCGAGCAGTACTTC.

The chain recombines TRBV5-8 with TRBJ1-1; no definite D call. Germline V gives CDR1 SGHTS, CDR2 YDEGEE. The CDR3 is made up of 13 amino acids. V was pared by 2 bases and J by 4 bases, with 9 bases between. The CDR3 sequence is CASSFSRFTEAFF. DNA for the CDR3: TGTGCCAGCAGCTTTTCCAGGTTCACTGAAGCTTTCTTT.

This CDR3 reads CASSFFGENEKLFF. The CDR3 nucleotides are TGTGCCAGCAGTTTCTTTGGGGAGAATGAAAAACTGTTTTTT. The chain has TRBV27 and TRBJ1-4; D remains ambiguous. The CDR3 runs to 14 residues. CDR1 MNHEY and CDR2 SMNVEV come from the germline V gene (reference sequence). V was cut by 3 bases and J by 5 bases, with 10 bases left in between.